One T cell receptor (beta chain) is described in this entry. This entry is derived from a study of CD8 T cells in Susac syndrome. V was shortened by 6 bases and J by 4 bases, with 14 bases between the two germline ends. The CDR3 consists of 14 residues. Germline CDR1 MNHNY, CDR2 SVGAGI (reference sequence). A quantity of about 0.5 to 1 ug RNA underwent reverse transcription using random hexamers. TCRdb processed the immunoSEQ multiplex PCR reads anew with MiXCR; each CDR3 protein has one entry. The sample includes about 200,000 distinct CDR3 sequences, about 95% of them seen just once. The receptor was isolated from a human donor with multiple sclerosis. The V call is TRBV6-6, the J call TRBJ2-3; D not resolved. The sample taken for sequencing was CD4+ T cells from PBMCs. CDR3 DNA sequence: TGTGCCAGCAGAAGCGCTACCCGCGCAGATACGCAGTATTTT. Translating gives CASRSATRADTQYF.